This T cell receptor beta chain appears in the sequencing data of a study of T cell responses to AZD1222 COVID-19 vaccine. Study conclusions and caveats: Mostly white British, mostly female donors; authors suggested clonal diversity may be underestimated. Of the AZD1222 recipients, only five or six were seropositive at baseline. Dominant at 160-218 and 743-854, vaccine-associated CD4 TCRs also spanned spike.

A word on this clone: What it recognizes is unknown.

Assay used: immunoSEQ multiplex PCR; TCRdb lists only in-frame clones, some missing. Of about 99,000 clones listed, approximately 88% are singletons. This CDR3 is built from 15 residues. In germline, CDR1 is KGHSH, CDR2 LQKENI. With V trimmed by 4 bases and J by 3 bases, 5 bases remained unmatched. The receptor was isolated from an adult in good health. This chain links TRBV18 with TRBJ1-2; the match to TRBD1 covers 10 bases. The sequences come from peripheral blood, collected on day 0 of AZD1222 vaccination. CDR3 protein: CASSLGTGEDYGYTF. The DNA for the CDR3 is TGTGCCAGCTCACTCGGGACAGGGGAGGACTATGGCTACACCTTC.